This entry describes one T cell receptor beta chain. Its antigen is as yet unknown. The same CDR3 arises from other DNA sequences in this sample as well. Positive CCR7 selection of CD45RO-negative cells yielded the naive CD8 cells, and terminally differentiated effector memory CD45RA+ cells were excluded. Adult donors, all healthy and HIV-negative, had no recent acute infections or vaccinations. The sample originates from a study of shared clonotypes between healthy human individuals. Germline values: CDR1 MNHEY, CDR2 SVGAGI. The CDR3 is 13 amino acids. Trimming left V 3 bases short and J 1 base short, with 1 base between. Overall study findings and caveats: Larger estimated richness was generally seen in naive subsets than in memory subsets.

Study processing details: ImmunoSEQ junction-only sequences lacked quality scores, so their filtering differed. Here immunoSEQ multiplex PCR was the method, and the copy in TCRdb shows in-frame clones only, minus some. V and J calls and clone size come straight from that table; D and trimming were deduced from the DNA. The sample has hundreds of thousands of clones, roughly 92% seen once. The clonotype comes from a young man in good health. The chain uses TRBV6-5 and TRBJ2-6; D not resolved. Sequenced: naive CD8+ T cells sorted from blood. CDR3 bases: TGTGCCAGCAGTTATTCTGGGGCCAACGTCCTGACTTTC. It encodes CASSYSGANVLTF.